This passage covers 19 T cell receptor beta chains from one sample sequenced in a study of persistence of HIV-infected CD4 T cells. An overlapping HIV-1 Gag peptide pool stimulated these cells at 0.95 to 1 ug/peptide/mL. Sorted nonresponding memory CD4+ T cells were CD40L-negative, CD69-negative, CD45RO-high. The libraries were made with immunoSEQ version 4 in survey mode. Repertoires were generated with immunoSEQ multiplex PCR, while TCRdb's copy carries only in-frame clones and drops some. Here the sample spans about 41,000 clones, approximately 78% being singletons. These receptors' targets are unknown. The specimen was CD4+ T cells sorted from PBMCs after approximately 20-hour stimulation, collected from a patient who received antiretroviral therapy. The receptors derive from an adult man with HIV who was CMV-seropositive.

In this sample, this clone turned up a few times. CDR3 region: CASSDSAPQAHGYTF. The CDR3 DNA is TGTGCCAGCAGTGATTCAGCGCCCCAAGCCCATGGCTACACCTTC. The V gene is TRBV25-1, the J gene TRBJ1-2; D is uncertain. The CDR3 is 15 residues long. Trimming cost V 3 bases and J 6 bases, with 17 bases left between them. CDR1 and CDR2 from the germline V gene are MGHDK and SYGVNS.

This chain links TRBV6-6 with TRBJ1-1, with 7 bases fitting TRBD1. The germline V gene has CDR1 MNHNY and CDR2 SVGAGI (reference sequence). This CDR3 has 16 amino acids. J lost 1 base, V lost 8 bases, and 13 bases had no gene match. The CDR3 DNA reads TGTGCCAGCCGAGATCAGGGGGTAGTGAGGAACACTGAAGCTTTCTTT. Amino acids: CASRDQGVVRNTEAFF.

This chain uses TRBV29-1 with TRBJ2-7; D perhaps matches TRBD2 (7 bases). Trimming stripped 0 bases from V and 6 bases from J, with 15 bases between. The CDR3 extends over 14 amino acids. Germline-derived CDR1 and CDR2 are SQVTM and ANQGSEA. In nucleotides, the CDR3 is TGCAGCGTTGAAGATTGGGGGGGCCCTGGCGAGCAGTACTTC. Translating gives CSVEDWGGPGEQYF.

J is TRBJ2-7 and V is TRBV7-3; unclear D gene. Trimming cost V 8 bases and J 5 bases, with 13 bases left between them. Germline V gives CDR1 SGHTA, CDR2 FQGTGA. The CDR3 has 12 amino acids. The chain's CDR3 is CASGSGPDEQYF. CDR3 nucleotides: TGTGCCAGCGGATCAGGACCCGACGAGCAGTACTTC.

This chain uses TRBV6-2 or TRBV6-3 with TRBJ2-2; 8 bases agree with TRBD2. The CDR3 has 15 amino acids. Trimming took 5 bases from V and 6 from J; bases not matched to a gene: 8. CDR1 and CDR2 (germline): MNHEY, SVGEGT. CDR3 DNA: TGTGCCAGCAGTCGACCGGGACTAGTGCCCGGGGAGCTGTTTTTT. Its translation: CASSRPGLVPGELFF.

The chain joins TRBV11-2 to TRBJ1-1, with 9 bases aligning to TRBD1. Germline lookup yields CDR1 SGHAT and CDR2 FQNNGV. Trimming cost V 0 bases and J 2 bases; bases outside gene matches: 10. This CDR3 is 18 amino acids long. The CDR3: CASSLDSPWTGANTEAFF. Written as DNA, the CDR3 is TGTGCCAGCAGCTTAGATTCCCCCTGGACAGGGGCCAACACTGAAGCTTTCTTT.

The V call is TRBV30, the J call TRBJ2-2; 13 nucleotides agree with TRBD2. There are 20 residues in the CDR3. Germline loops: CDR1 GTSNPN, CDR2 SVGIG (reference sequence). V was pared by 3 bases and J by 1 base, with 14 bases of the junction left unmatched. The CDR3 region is CAWRKGGLAGVELNTGELFF. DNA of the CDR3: TGTGCCTGGAGGAAGGGAGGACTAGCGGGAGTAGAGTTGAACACCGGGGAGCTGTTTTTT.

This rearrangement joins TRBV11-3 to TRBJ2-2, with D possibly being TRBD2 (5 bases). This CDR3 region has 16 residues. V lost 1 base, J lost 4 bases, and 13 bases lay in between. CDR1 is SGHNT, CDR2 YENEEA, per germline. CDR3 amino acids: CASSLVGGPPTGELFF. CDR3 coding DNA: TGTGCCAGCAGCTTAGTCGGAGGTCCCCCCACCGGGGAGCTGTTTTTT.

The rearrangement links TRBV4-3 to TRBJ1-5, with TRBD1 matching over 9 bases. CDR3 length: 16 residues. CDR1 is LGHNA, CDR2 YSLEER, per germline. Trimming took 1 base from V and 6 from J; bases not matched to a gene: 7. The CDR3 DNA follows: TGCGCCAGCAGCCAAGTCCGGACAGGGGCCGGTCAGCCCCAGCATTTT. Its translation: CASSQVRTGAGQPQHF.

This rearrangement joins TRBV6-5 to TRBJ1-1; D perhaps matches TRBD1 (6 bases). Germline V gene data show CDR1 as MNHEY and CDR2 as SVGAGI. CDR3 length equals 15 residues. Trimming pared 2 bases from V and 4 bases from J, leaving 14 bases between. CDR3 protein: CASSYAGARVTEAFF. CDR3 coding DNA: TGTGCCAGCAGTTACGCAGGGGCGCGGGTCACTGAAGCTTTCTTT.

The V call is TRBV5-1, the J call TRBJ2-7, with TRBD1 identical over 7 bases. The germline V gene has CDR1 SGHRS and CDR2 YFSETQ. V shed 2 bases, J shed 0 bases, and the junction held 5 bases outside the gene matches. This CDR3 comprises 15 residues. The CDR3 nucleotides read TGCGCCAGCAGCTTCACGGGACAGAGCTCCTACGAGCAGTACTTC. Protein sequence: CASSFTGQSSYEQYF.

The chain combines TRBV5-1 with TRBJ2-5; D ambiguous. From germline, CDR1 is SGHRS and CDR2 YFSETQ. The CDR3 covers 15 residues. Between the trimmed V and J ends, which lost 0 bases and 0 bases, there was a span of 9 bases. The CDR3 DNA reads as TGCGCCAGCAGCTTGGCAGGCAGCTACCAAGAGACCCAGTACTTC. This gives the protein CASSLAGSYQETQYF.

DNA of the CDR3: TGTGCCATCAGTGAATCCTCAAACACCGGGGAGCTGTTTTTT. Protein product: CAISESSNTGELFF. V gene TRBV10-3 combines with J gene TRBJ2-2; D is undetermined. The CDR3 covers 14 residues. The germline CDR1 and CDR2 sequences are ENHRY and SYGVKD. The V and J ends lost 3 bases and 2 bases respectively, with 7 bases between them.

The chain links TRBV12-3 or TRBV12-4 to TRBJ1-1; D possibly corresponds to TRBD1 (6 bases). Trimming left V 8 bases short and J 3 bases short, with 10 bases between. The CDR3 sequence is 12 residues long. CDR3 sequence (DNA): TGTGCCAGCGGCAGGGGAGACACTGAAGCTTTCTTT. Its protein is CASGRGDTEAFF.

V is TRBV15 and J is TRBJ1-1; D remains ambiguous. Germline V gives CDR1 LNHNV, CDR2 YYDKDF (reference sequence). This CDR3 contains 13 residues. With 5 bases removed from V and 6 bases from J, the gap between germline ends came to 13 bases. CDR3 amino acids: CATSLSTGAEAFF. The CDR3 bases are TGTGCCACCAGCCTATCAACGGGCGCTGAAGCTTTCTTT.

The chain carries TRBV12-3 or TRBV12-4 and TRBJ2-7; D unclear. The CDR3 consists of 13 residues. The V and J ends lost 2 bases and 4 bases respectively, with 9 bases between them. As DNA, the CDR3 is TGTGCCAGCAGTTTAACCCCTTGGTACGAGCAGTACTTC. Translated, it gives CASSLTPWYEQYF.

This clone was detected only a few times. CDR3 nucleotides: TGTGCCAGCAGGGGGCCCTTGGGGGAGCTGTTTTTT. It encodes CASRGPLGELFF. V and J are TRBV5-8 and TRBJ2-2; possibly TRBD1 for D (5 bases). Trimming cost V 5 bases and J 8 bases, with 10 bases left between them. Per the germline V gene, CDR1 is SGHTS and CDR2 is YDEGEE. The CDR3 has 12 amino acids.

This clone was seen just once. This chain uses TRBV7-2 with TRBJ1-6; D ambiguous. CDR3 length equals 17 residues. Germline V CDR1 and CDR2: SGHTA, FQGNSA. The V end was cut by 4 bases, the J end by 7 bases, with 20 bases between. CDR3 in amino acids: CASSSISPLQGNSPLHF. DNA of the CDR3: TGTGCCAGCAGCTCCATAAGTCCCCTTCAAGGGAATTCACCCCTCCACTTT.

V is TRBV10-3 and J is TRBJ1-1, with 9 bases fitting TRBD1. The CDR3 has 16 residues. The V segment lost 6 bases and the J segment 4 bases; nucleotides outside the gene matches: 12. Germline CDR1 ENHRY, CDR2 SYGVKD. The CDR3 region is CAIRNPGQGRGTEAFF. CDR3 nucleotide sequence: TGTGCCATCAGAAATCCGGGACAGGGAAGAGGCACTGAAGCTTTCTTT.